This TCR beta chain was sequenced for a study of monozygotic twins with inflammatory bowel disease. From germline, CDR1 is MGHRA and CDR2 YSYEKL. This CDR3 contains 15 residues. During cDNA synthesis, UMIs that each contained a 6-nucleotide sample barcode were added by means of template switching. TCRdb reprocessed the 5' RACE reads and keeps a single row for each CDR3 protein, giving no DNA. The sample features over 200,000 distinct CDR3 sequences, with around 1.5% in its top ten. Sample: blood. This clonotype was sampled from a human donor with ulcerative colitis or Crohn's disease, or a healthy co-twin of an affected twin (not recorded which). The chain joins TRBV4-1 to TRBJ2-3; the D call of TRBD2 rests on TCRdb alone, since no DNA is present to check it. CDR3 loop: CASSHGTRTGDTQYF.